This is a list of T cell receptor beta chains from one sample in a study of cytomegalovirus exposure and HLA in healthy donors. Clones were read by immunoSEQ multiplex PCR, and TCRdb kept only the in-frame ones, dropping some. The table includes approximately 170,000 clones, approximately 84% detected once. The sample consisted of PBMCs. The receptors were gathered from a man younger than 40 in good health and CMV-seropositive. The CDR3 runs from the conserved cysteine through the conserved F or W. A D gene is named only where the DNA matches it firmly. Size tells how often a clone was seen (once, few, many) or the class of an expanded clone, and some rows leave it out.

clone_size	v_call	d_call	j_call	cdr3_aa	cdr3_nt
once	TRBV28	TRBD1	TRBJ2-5	CASNPTGTGGVETQYF	TGTGCCAGCAATCCAACCGGGACAGGGGGCGTAGAGACCCAGTACTTC
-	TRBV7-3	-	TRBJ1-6	CASRWGPGDNSPLHF	TGTGCCAGCAGGTGGGGCCCGGGGGATAATTCACCCCTCCACTTT
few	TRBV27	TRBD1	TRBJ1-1	CASSPHGTGNTEAFF	TGTGCCAGCAGTCCCCACGGGACAGGGAACACTGAAGCTTTCTTT
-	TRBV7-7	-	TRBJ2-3	CASSLSDNTDTQYF	TGTGCTAGCAGCTTATCCGACAACACAGATACGCAGTATTTT
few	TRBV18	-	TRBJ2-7	CASSPLGGLAYEQYF	TGTGCCAGCTCACCACTGGGGGGATTAGCCTACGAGCAGTACTTC
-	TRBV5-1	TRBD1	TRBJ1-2	CASSQEQGMNGYTF	TGCGCCAGCAGCCAAGAACAGGGGATGAATGGCTACACCTTC
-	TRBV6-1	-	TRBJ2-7	CASSHLVAEQYF	TGTGCCAGCAGTCACTTGGTAGCAGAGCAGTACTTC
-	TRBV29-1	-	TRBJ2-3	CSVETPDRSFTDTQYF	TGCAGCGTTGAAACACCCGACAGGAGCTTCACAGATACGCAGTATTTT
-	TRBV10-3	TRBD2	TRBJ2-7	CACQAGSSEQYF	TGTGCCTGCCAAGCGGGGTCTTCCGAGCAGTACTTC
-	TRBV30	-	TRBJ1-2	CAWSEGLQYGYTF	TGTGCCTGGAGCGAGGGACTGCAGTATGGCTACACCTTC
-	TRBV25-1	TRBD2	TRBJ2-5	CASAGLAEETQYF	TGTGCCAGTGCTGGACTAGCGGAAGAGACCCAGTACTTC
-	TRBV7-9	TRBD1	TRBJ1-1	CASSLVQGADTEAFF	TGTGCCAGCAGCTTAGTGCAGGGGGCGGACACTGAAGCTTTCTTT
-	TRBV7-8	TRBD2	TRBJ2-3	CASSLVAGTRSTQYF	TGTGCCAGCAGCTTAGTAGCTGGGACTAGATCTACGCAGTATTTT
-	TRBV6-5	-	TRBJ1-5	CASSSVPNQPQHF	TGTGCCAGCAGTTCCGTCCCCAATCAGCCCCAGCATTTT
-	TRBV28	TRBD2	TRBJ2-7	CASSLTRGRLYEQYF	TGTGCCAGCAGTTTAACGCGCGGGAGGCTCTACGAGCAGTACTTC
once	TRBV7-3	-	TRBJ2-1	CASSSTPSSYNEQFF	TGTGCCAGCAGCTCAACACCTAGCTCCTACAATGAGCAGTTCTTC
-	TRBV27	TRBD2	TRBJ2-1	CASGFFTGTSGGNEQFF	TGTGCCAGCGGTTTTTTTACCGGGACTAGCGGGGGAAATGAGCAGTTCTTC
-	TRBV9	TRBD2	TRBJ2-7	CASSAASGGHYEQYF	TGTGCCAGCAGCGCGGCTAGCGGGGGGCACTACGAGCAGTACTTC
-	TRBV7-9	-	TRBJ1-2	CASSQPGTLKETYTF	TGTGCCAGCAGCCAACCTGGGACACTGAAGGAGACCTACACCTTC
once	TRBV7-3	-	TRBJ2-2	CASSLYSHPGTGELFF	TGTGCCAGCAGCTTATATTCACACCCCGGGACCGGGGAGCTGTTTTTT
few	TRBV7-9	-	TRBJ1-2	CASSLQTNYGYTF	TGTGCCAGCAGTCTACAGACTAACTATGGCTACACCTTC
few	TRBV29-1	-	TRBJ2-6	CSVQRDSGANVLTF	TGCAGCGTTCAACGAGACTCTGGGGCCAACGTCCTGACTTTC
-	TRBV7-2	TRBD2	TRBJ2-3	CASSPRLAGYTDTQYF	TGTGCCAGCAGCCCAAGACTAGCGGGGTACACAGATACGCAGTATTTT
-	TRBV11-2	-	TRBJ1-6	CASSFGWAGYNSPLHF	TGTGCCAGCAGCTTTGGATGGGCAGGCTATAATTCACCCCTCCACTTT
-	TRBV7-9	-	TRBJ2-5	CASSRSMSQETQYF	TGTGCCAGCAGTCGTAGTATGTCCCAAGAGACCCAGTACTTC
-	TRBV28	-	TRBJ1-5	CASSGGGSLGNQPQHF	TGTGCCAGCAGCGGGGGGGGGAGTCTCGGCAATCAGCCCCAGCATTTT
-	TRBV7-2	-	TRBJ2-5	CASSLIVQETQYF	TGTGCCAGCAGCTTAATAGTGCAAGAGACCCAGTACTTC
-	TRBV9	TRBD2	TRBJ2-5	CASSPTGGQETQYF	TGTGCCAGCAGCCCTACGGGGGGTCAAGAGACCCAGTACTTC
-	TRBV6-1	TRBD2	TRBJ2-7	CASRTTSGTSYEQYF	TGTGCCAGCAGGACGACTAGCGGGACGTCCTACGAGCAGTACTTC
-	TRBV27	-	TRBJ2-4	CASSLTVIAKNIQYF	TGTGCCAGCAGTTTGACAGTCATAGCCAAAAACATTCAGTACTTC
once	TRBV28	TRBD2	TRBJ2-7	CASSLAFREGSYEQYF	TGTGCCAGCAGTTTGGCTTTCCGGGAGGGGTCCTACGAGCAGTACTTC
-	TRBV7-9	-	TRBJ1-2	CASSLGGGQSQRYGYTF	TGTGCCAGCAGCTTAGGAGGGGGACAAAGCCAGAGGTATGGCTACACCTTC
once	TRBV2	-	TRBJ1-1	CASKSQTDTLNTEAFF	TGTGCCAGCAAGTCACAGACAGATACATTGAACACTGAAGCTTTCTTT
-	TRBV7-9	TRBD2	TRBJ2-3	CASSLVSSGRATQYF	TGTGCCAGCAGCTTAGTGTCTAGCGGGAGAGCTACGCAGTATTTT
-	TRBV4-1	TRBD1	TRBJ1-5	CASSPQQQGGDQPQHF	TGCGCCAGCAGCCCCCAGCAACAGGGGGGGGATCAGCCCCAGCATTTT
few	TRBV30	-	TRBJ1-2	CAWDGRGYGYTF	TGTGCCTGGGATGGTAGGGGCTATGGCTACACCTTC
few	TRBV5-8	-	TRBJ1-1	CASTLGRPSRGAFF	TGTGCCAGCACCTTAGGGAGGCCAAGTAGAGGAGCTTTCTTT
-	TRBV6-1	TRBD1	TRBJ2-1	CASSEGDRIYNEQFF	TGTGCCAGCAGTGAAGGGGACAGAATCTACAATGAGCAGTTCTTC
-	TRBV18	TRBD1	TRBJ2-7	CASSPALGTGSAEQYF	TGTGCCAGCTCACCCGCTCTCGGGACAGGGTCGGCCGAGCAGTACTTC
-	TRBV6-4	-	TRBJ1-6	CASSLQPNSPLHF	TGTGCCAGCAGTTTACAGCCTAATTCACCCCTCCACTTT
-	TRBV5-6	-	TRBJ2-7	CASSSVADNYEQYF	TGTGCCAGCAGCTCCGTGGCGGACAACTACGAGCAGTACTTC
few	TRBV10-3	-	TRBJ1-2	CAISESTESYGYTF	TGTGCCATCAGTGAGTCTACAGAGAGCTATGGCTACACCTTC
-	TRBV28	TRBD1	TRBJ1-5	CASSLLAGGNQPQHF	TGTGCCAGCAGTTTATTGGCAGGGGGGAATCAGCCCCAGCATTTT
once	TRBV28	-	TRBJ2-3	CASNPGSDTQYF	TGTGCCAGCAACCCGGGGTCAGATACGCAGTATTTT
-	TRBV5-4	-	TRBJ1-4	CASSLAGVDGLFF	TGTGCCAGCAGCTTGGCCGGAGTCGACGGACTGTTTTTT
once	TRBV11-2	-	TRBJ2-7	CASSPEGGFTYEQYF	TGTGCCAGCAGCCCCGAGGGAGGTTTTACCTACGAGCAGTACTTC
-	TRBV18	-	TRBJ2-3	CASSPSRSTDTQYF	TGTGCCAGCTCACCGTCGAGGAGCACAGATACGCAGTATTTT
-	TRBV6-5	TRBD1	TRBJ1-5	CASSQGAYQPQHF	TGTGCCAGCAGTCAGGGGGCGTATCAGCCCCAGCATTTT
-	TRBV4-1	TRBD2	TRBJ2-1	CASSQGLGRGSSYNEQFF	TGCGCCAGCAGCCAAGGGCTAGGGCGGGGGAGCTCCTACAATGAGCAGTTCTTC
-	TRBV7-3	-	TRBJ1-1	CASSLGAPGTEAFF	TGTGCCAGCAGCTTGGGGGCGCCGGGAACTGAAGCTTTCTTT
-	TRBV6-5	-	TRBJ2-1	CASSYTGMNEQFF	TGTGCCAGCAGTTACACAGGAATGAATGAGCAGTTCTTC